The 27 T cell receptor beta chains presented below share a single source sample, sequenced in a study of blood T cell repertoires in COVID-19. Measured with immunoSEQ multiplex PCR; TCRdb has only the in-frame clones, and not every one. The sample comprises 200,000 or so clones, about 88% of which are singletons, and around 17% rests with the top ten. Sequencing was carried out using peripheral blood. Receptors originate from a man aged 45-60 years with COVID-19, enrolled during active disease.

This clone was counted a few times. The junction differs from germline at one of its ends, possibly a read error. V gene TRBV2 combines with J gene TRBJ2-5; 7 nucleotides line up with TRBD1. Germline assignment: CDR1 SNHLY and CDR2 FYNNEI. This CDR3 region has 15 residues. CDR3 coding DNA: TGTGCCAGCAGCGAAGGAAGGGGGCGCCAAGAGACCCAGTACTTC. This sequence encodes CASSEGRGRQETQYF.

This chain links TRBV18 with TRBJ2-7, with a weak D call TRBD2 (5 bases). The germline V and J ends were trimmed by 0 bases and 2 bases, with 14 bases remaining between them. CDR1 and CDR2 from the germline V gene are KGHSH and LQKENI. CDR3 length: 16 amino acids. CDR3 sequence (DNA): TGTGCCAGCTCACCACCAGGACTGCTCAGTACCTACGAGCAGTACTTC. This translates into CASSPPGLLSTYEQYF.

The V call is TRBV6-5, the J call TRBJ1-4, with 7 bases matching TRBD1. The germline V gene has CDR1 MNHEY and CDR2 SVGAGI. The trim removed 7 bases at V and 3 bases at J, leaving 5 bases unmatched. The CDR3 contains 14 residues. The CDR3 here is CASTLTGSNEKLFF. CDR3 DNA sequence: TGTGCCAGCACTCTGACAGGGTCTAATGAAAAACTGTTTTTT.

The rearrangement links TRBV9 to TRBJ2-3; 13 positions agree with TRBD2. The CDR3 is 18 amino acids. With 4 bases clipped from V and 1 base from J, the junction kept 9 bases outside the gene matches. CDR1 is SGDLS, CDR2 YYNGEE, per germline. The CDR3 spells CASSPRTSGGLGTDTQYF. Written as DNA, the CDR3 is TGTGCCAGCAGCCCACGGACTAGCGGGGGACTCGGCACAGATACGCAGTATTTT. Complete variable domain (other parts from reference TRBV9 and TRBJ2-3): DSGVTQTPKHLITATGQRVTLRCSPRSGDLSVYWYQQSLDQGLQFLIQYYNGEERAKGNILERFSAQQFPDLHSELNLSSLELGDSALYFCASSPRTSGGLGTDTQYFGPGTRLTVL.

The genes are TRBV7-9 and TRBJ1-4; 11 nucleotides agree with TRBD1. The V segment lost 5 bases and the J segment 7 bases; nucleotides outside the gene matches: 3. Per the germline V gene, CDR1 is SEHNR and CDR2 is FQNEAQ (reference sequence). CDR3 length equals 14 residues. CDR3 in DNA: TGTGCCAGCAGCGCCGGGACAGGGGGTGAAAAACTGTTTTTT. Protein product: CASSAGTGGEKLFF.

This rearrangement joins TRBV9 to TRBJ2-1; D call uncertain. V was pared by 0 bases and J by 0 bases, with 7 bases between. The germline gives CDR1 SGDLS, CDR2 YYNGEE. The CDR3 has 15 amino acids. In nucleotides, the CDR3 is TGTGCCAGCAGCGTAGAGGCTAGCTCCTACAATGAGCAGTTCTTC. It codes for CASSVEASSYNEQFF.

This chain joins TRBV5-1 and TRBJ1-6, with 7 bases that match TRBD1. Per the germline V gene, CDR1 is SGHRS and CDR2 is YFSETQ. V shed 4 bases and J 9 bases; nucleotides not matched to a gene: 7. The CDR3 is 14 amino acids. The CDR3 loop is CASSTGQEASPLHF. The CDR3 DNA reads as TGCGCCAGCAGCACCGGACAGGAGGCTTCACCCCTCCACTTT.

A few counts support this clone. The chain carries TRBV7-2 and TRBJ2-2, with TRBD2 as a possible D gene (5 bases). V was trimmed by 4 bases and J by 0 bases, leaving 12 bases between them. The CDR3 runs to 16 residues. Germline CDR1 reads SGHTA; CDR2 reads FQGNSA. CDR3 nucleotide sequence: TGTGCCAGCAGCTCCCCCGGGGTCACGAACACCGGGGAGCTGTTTTTT. This sequence encodes CASSSPGVTNTGELFF. Supplemented by reference TRBV7-2 and TRBJ2-2, the full variable domain reads GAGVSQSPSNKVTEKGKDVELRCDPISGHTALYWYRQSLGQGLEFLIYFQGNSAPDKSGLPSDRFSAERTGGSVSTLTIQRTQQEDSAVYLCASSSPGVTNTGELFFGEGSRLTVL.

The CDR3 loop reads CASSRQASTGELFF. DNA for the CDR3: TGTGCCAGCAGCCGACAGGCGAGCACCGGGGAGCTGTTTTTT. The chain recombines TRBV7-9 with TRBJ2-2; a weak D match, TRBD1 (6 bases). Trimming removed 5 bases from V and 4 bases from J, with 11 bases in between. Germline assignment: CDR1 SEHNR and CDR2 FQNEAQ (reference sequence). CDR3 size: 14 residues. Drawing the rest from reference TRBV7-9 and TRBJ2-2, the complete variable domain is DTGVSQNPRHKITKRGQNVTFRCDPISEHNRLYWYRQTLGQGPEFLTYFQNEAQLEKSRLLSDRFSAERPKGSFSTLEIQRTEQGDSAMYLCASSRQASTGELFFGEGSRLTVL.

V gene TRBV7-6 combines with J gene TRBJ2-2, with TRBD2 matching 8 bases. The CDR3 totals 17 residues. V lost 0 bases and J lost 5; bases outside the gene matches: 8. Germline V CDR1 and CDR2: SGHVS, FNYEAQ. The CDR3 nucleotides read TGTGCCAGCAGCTTAGCGTCGGCGGGAGGAAGTACCGGGGAGCTGTTTTTT. The encoded protein is CASSLASAGGSTGELFF. Full variable domain (outside the CDR3, taken from reference TRBV7-6 and TRBJ2-2): GAGVSQSPRYKVTKRGQDVALRCDPISGHVSLYWYRQALGQGPEFLTYFNYEAQQDKSGLPNDRFSAERPEGSISTLTIQRTEQRDSAMYRCASSLASAGGSTGELFFGEGSRLTVL.

The chain uses TRBV5-8 and TRBJ2-1; D might be TRBD2 (5 bases). V gave up 0 bases and J gave up 1 base, with 8 bases separating them. CDR3 length equals 15 residues. Germline V gene data show CDR1 as SGHTS and CDR2 as YDEGEE. For the CDR3, the DNA is TGTGCCAGCAGCTTGGACACGGGGTCCTACAATGAGCAGTTCTTC. Translated, it gives CASSLDTGSYNEQFF.

The V and J genes are TRBV18 and TRBJ2-2; the D gene is possibly TRBD1 (6 bases). There are 19 residues in the CDR3. V gave up 3 bases and J gave up 2 bases, with 22 bases separating them. In germline, CDR1 is KGHSH, CDR2 LQKENI. CDR3 amino acids: CASSPSSLVGALNTGELFF. CDR3 bases: TGTGCCAGCTCACCGTCATCCCTCGTGGGGGCGCTTAACACCGGGGAGCTGTTTTTT.

This clone was counted between two and nine times. The chain employs TRBV12-3 or TRBV12-4 and TRBJ1-2; possible D gene TRBD1, 5 bases. The CDR3 contains 12 residues. V lost 3 bases to trimming and J lost 7 bases, with 9 bases between them. CDR3 sequence reads: CASSLGGTGYTF. The CDR3 DNA is TGTGCCAGCAGTTTGGGAGGGACTGGCTACACCTTC.

The chain has TRBV5-1 and TRBJ2-7, with TRBD2 matching 8 bases. V lost 4 bases and J lost 2; bases outside the gene matches: 8. The germline V gene has CDR1 SGHRS and CDR2 YFSETQ. The CDR3 spans 15 residues. The CDR3 loop is CASSLASGGAYEQYF. CDR3 coding DNA: TGCGCCAGCAGCCTGGCGAGCGGGGGTGCCTACGAGCAGTACTTC. The whole variable domain, remainder taken from reference TRBV5-1 and TRBJ2-7, is KAGVTQTPRYLIKTRGQQVTLSCSPISGHRSVSWYQQTPGQGLQFLFEYFSETQRNKGNFPGRFSGRQFSNSRSEMNVSTLELGDSALYLCASSLASGGAYEQYFGPGTRLTVT.

V and J are TRBV9 and TRBJ2-2, with TRBD2 identical over 12 bases. The CDR3 is 17 amino acids. CDR1 SGDLS and CDR2 YYNGEE come from the germline V gene. J lost 7 bases, V lost 0 bases, and 7 bases had no gene match. The CDR3 spells CASSVARLAGADGELFF. CDR3 bases: TGTGCCAGCAGCGTAGCTAGACTAGCGGGAGCGGACGGGGAGCTGTTTTTT. The entire variable domain, with the rest obtained from reference TRBV9 and TRBJ2-2, is as follows: DSGVTQTPKHLITATGQRVTLRCSPRSGDLSVYWYQQSLDQGLQFLIQYYNGEERAKGNILERFSAQQFPDLHSELNLSSLELGDSALYFCASSVARLAGADGELFFGEGSRLTVL.

The chain couples TRBV10-2 to TRBJ2-5; TRBD1 is a possible D gene (6 bases). This CDR3 contains 15 residues. The V and J ends lost 6 bases and 0 bases respectively, with 14 bases between them. CDR1 and CDR2 from the germline V gene are WSHSY and SAAADI. The CDR3 DNA follows: TGCGCCAGCAGGGAAGGAAGGGGGTACCAAGAGACCCAGTACTTC. Translating it yields CASREGRGYQETQYF.

The rearrangement links TRBV12-5 to TRBJ2-1; D perhaps matches TRBD2 (5 bases). Germline-derived CDR1 and CDR2 are LGHNT and FRNRAP. V was cut by 2 bases and J by 4 bases, with 18 bases left in between. This CDR3 has 17 residues. The DNA of the CDR3 is TGTGCTAGTGGTTTGTCGACCCTCCGGGGTCTATACAATGAGCAGTTCTTC. Translated, it gives CASGLSTLRGLYNEQFF.

The CDR3 nucleotides are TGCGCCAGCAGCCAAGATGGAGTAGCGGCCACAGATACGCAGTATTTT. Protein: CASSQDGVAATDTQYF. The V call is TRBV4-3, the J call TRBJ2-3; D is perhaps TRBD2 (6 bases). The germline gives CDR1 LGHNA, CDR2 YSLEER. V shed 0 bases and J shed 2 bases, with 12 bases lying between them. This CDR3 region has 16 residues.

The chain has TRBV11-2 and TRBJ2-7, with 11 nucleotides matching TRBD1. Unmatched junction bases numbered 5, after V lost 3 bases and J lost 7 bases. This CDR3 spans 14 amino acids. Germline CDR1 is SGHAT and CDR2 is FQNNGV. The CDR3, as DNA: TGTGCCAGCAGCTTTATGGACAGGGGGCGTGAGCAGTACTTC. It yields the protein CASSFMDRGREQYF.

This clone was detected a few times. The rearrangement uses TRBV2 and TRBJ2-5, with TRBD1 as a possible D gene (6 bases). Deletions cut 8 bases from V and 2 bases from J, with 6 bases between. The CDR3 covers 11 residues. The germline CDR1 and CDR2 sequences are SNHLY and FYNNEI. The CDR3 here is CASGQQETQYF. In DNA form, the CDR3 reads TGTGCCAGCGGACAGCAAGAGACCCAGTACTTC.

J is TRBJ2-7 and V is TRBV20-1, with D maybe TRBD1 (6 bases). Deletions cut 3 bases from V and 9 bases from J, with 21 bases between. Germline V lookup: CDR1 DFQATT, CDR2 SNEGSKA (reference sequence). This CDR3 contains 14 residues. CDR3: CSASTGKGQSGQYF. The CDR3 coding sequence is TGCAGTGCTAGTACAGGGAAGGGGCAATCGGGGCAGTACTTC.

V gene TRBV7-9 combines with J gene TRBJ1-5; 11 nucleotides line up with TRBD1. The CDR3 length is 16 residues. Trimming removed 1 base from V and 6 bases from J; junction bases left unmatched: 5. The germline V gene encodes CDR1 SEHNR and CDR2 FQNEAQ (reference sequence). CDR3 residues: CASSLGDRGAGQPQHF. The CDR3 DNA sequence: TGTGCCAGCAGCTTAGGGGACAGGGGGGCAGGTCAGCCCCAGCATTTT.

V gene TRBV7-3 combines with J gene TRBJ2-1, with D tentatively TRBD2 (6 bases). Germline assignment: CDR1 SGHTA and CDR2 FQGTGA. CDR3 length equals 14 residues. V shed 1 base and J shed 12 bases, with 16 bases lying between them. CDR3 sequence (DNA): TGTGCCAGCAGCTTAAGCGGCGGACCCGGGGGGCAGTTCTTC. Residues: CASSLSGGPGGQFF.

On this clone itself: One end of the junction fails to match germline, which may point to a read error. DNA of the CDR3: TGTGCCAGCAGGCAAGGTTCGGGTTCTGGAAACACCATATATTTT. It codes for CASRQGSGSGNTIYF. The genes are TRBV4-2 and TRBJ1-3; D unclear. The germline gives CDR1 LGHNA, CDR2 YNFKEQ. This CDR3 comprises 15 residues.

The chain couples TRBV3-1 (or the pseudogene TRBV3-2) to TRBJ1-2, with D unresolved. The ends were cut back, 4 bases at V and 4 bases at J, with 16 bases in the middle. The CDR3 covers 15 residues. The V gene's germline CDR1 is LGHDT and CDR2 YNNKEL (reference sequence). CDR3 sequence reads: CASSPGLDSGYGYTF. CDR3 DNA: TGTGCCAGCAGCCCCGGACTCGATAGTGGCTATGGCTACACCTTC.

This chain uses TRBV7-2 with TRBJ2-4; 7 nucleotides agree with TRBD1. The CDR3 is made up of 15 amino acids. After removal of 6 bases from V and 5 bases from J, the junction contained 10 bases not matched to a gene. Germline V gene sequence: CDR1 SGHTA, CDR2 FQGNSA. CDR3 sequence (DNA): TGTGCCAGCAGACTAGGTGGGACAGACCAAAACATTCAGTACTTC. It is translated as CASRLGGTDQNIQYF.

The chain combines TRBV7-2 with TRBJ2-2, with TRBD2 matching over 9 bases. V lost 2 bases to trimming and J lost 2 bases; unmatched junction nucleotides: 6. This CDR3 has 17 residues. From germline, CDR1 is SGHTA and CDR2 FQGNSA. The CDR3 nucleotides are TGTGCCAGCAGCTTAAAGCAACTAGCGGGTAACACCGGGGAGCTGTTTTTT. Encoded protein: CASSLKQLAGNTGELFF. The complete variable domain, with remaining parts taken from reference TRBV7-2 and TRBJ2-2, reads GAGVSQSPSNKVTEKGKDVELRCDPISGHTALYWYRQSLGQGLEFLIYFQGNSAPDKSGLPSDRFSAERTGGSVSTLTIQRTQQEDSAVYLCASSLKQLAGNTGELFFGEGSRLTVL.